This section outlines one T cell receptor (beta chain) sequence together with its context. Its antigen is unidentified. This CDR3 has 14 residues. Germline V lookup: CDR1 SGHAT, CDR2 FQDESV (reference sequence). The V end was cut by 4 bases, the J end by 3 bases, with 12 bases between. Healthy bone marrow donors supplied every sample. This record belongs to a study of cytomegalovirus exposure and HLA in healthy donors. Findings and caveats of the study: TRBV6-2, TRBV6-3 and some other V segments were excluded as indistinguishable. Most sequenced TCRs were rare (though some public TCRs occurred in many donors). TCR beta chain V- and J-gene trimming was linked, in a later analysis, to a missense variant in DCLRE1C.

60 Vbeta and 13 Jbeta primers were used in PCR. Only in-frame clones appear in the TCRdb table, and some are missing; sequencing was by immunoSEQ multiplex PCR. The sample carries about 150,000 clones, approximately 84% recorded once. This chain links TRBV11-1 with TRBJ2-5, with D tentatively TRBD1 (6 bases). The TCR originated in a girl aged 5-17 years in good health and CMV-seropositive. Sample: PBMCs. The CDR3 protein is CASSSGTTKETQYF. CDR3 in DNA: TGTGCCAGCAGCTCCGGGACAACTAAAGAGACCCAGTACTTC.